Listed below are T cell receptor beta chains from one sample, sequenced in a study of blood T cell repertoires in COVID-19. Repertoires were generated with immunoSEQ multiplex PCR, while TCRdb's copy carries only in-frame clones and drops some. Of more than 300,000 clones in the sample, more than 85% were seen once. Sequencing was carried out using PBMCs or T cells enriched from blood (not recorded which). The receptors come from a woman between 25 and 40 years old who had recovered from COVID-19. Both conserved end residues are part of each CDR3. D genes are given only for firm matches. Clone size is not always given. Where it is, it says once, few, many or a class for expanded clones.

-,TRBJ1-1,TRBV5-1,TRBD1,CASSLETGRKAFF,TGCGCCAGCAGCTTGGAGACAGGGAGGAAAGCTTTCTTT
-,TRBJ1-2,TRBV4-2,-,CASSQERSNYGYTF,TGTGCCAGCAGCCAAGAACGGAGCAACTATGGCTACACCTTC
-,TRBJ2-7,TRBV7-6,TRBD1,CASSLAVWDRKYEQYF,TGTGCCAGCAGCTTAGCCGTTTGGGACAGAAAATACGAGCAGTACTTC
-,TRBJ2-7,TRBV4-2,TRBD2,CASSRTLSAGDVLEQYF,TGTGCCAGCAGCCGTACCCTCTCAGCGGGAGATGTATTGGAGCAGTACTTC
-,TRBJ2-1,TRBV19,TRBD1,CARINPGTGGRNEQFF,TGTGCCAGGATAAATCCCGGGACAGGGGGCCGCAATGAGCAGTTCTTC
-,TRBJ1-1,TRBV11-1,TRBD1,CASSGKGQQNTEAFF,TGTGCCAGCAGCGGGAAGGGACAGCAGAACACTGAAGCTTTCTTT
-,TRBJ1-1,TRBV19,-,CASSMGGSTEAFF,TGTGCCAGTAGCATGGGTGGGAGCACTGAAGCTTTCTTT
-,TRBJ2-2,TRBV9,TRBD2,CASSVEGSGENTGELFF,TGTGCCAGCAGCGTAGAGGGTAGCGGGGAGAACACCGGGGAGCTGTTTTTT
once,TRBJ2-7,TRBV11-2,-,CASTNLASREQYF,TGTGCCAGCACAAATCTAGCGTCGCGCGAGCAGTACTTC
-,TRBJ2-7,TRBV27,-,CASSFSPSYEQYF,TGTGCCAGCAGTTTCTCCCCCTCCTACGAGCAGTACTTC
-,TRBJ1-3,TRBV5-8,-,CASSFPGTGNTIYF,TGTGCCAGCAGCTTTCCAGGGACTGGAAACACCATATATTTT
-,TRBJ2-1,TRBV3-1/TRBV3-2,TRBD1,CASSRGQGGFNEQFF,TGTGCCAGCAGCCGAGGACAGGGTGGGTTCAATGAGCAGTTCTTC
-,TRBJ2-1,TRBV18,TRBD1,CASSPGTGDPEQFF,TGTGCCAGCTCACCCGGGACAGGGGATCCTGAGCAGTTCTTC
-,TRBJ2-1,TRBV7-2,-,CASSLDPGRGEQFF,TGTGCCAGCAGCTTAGATCCCGGGAGAGGTGAGCAGTTCTTC
-,TRBJ1-5,TRBV4-2,-,CASSQPGNQPQHF,TGTGCCAGCAGCCAGCCAGGAAATCAGCCCCAGCATTTT
many,TRBJ2-7,TRBV19,-,CASSIEGAGQYF,TGTGCCAGTAGTATCGAAGGGGCCGGGCAGTACTTC
-,TRBJ1-5,TRBV28,-,CASSPRGPRPNSNQPQHF,TGTGCCAGCAGTCCGCGGGGGCCGAGGCCGAATAGCAATCAGCCCCAGCATTTT
-,TRBJ2-1,TRBV11-2,TRBD2,CASSELRTSGSNEQFF,TGTGCCAGCAGCGAGCTAAGGACTAGCGGGAGCAATGAGCAGTTCTTC
-,TRBJ2-3,TRBV28,TRBD1,CASSFPSQGSLYF,TGTGCCAGCAGTTTCCCGTCACAGGGGAGCTTGTATTTT
-,TRBJ1-5,TRBV28,-,CASSLSGDGSNQPQHF,TGTGCCAGCAGTTTATCAGGGGATGGGAGCAATCAGCCCCAGCATTTT
-,TRBJ2-5,TRBV27,TRBD2,CASSFLAGVEETQYF,TGTGCCAGCAGTTTTCTAGCGGGAGTGGAAGAGACCCAGTACTTC
-,TRBJ1-2,TRBV9,-,CASSAHRNTYGYTF,TGTGCCAGCAGCGCCCACAGGAATACCTATGGCTACACCTTC
-,TRBJ2-1,TRBV6-2/TRBV6-3,TRBD1,CASSYGGTGWTSEQFF,TGTGCCAGCAGTTACGGAGGGACAGGGTGGACCAGTGAGCAGTTCTTC
-,TRBJ1-1,TRBV15,-,CATSRATGNTEAFF,TGTGCCACCAGCAGAGCCACAGGGAACACTGAAGCTTTCTTT
-,TRBJ1-4,TRBV7-9,TRBD1,CASSFPQGNHEKLFF,TGTGCCAGCAGCTTCCCACAGGGGAATCATGAAAAACTGTTTTTT
-,TRBJ2-7,TRBV6-5,-,CASSPGVHEQYF,TGTGCCAGCAGCCCGGGAGTTCACGAGCAGTACTTC